This T cell receptor beta chain was captured by sequencing in a study of blood T cells in healthy people across ages. This clonotype has more than one count but fewer than ten. Its antigen remains unidentified. The second PCR ran roughly 6 to 12 cycles with a sample-barcoded 5' primer and J-beta primers. TCRdb used MiXCR to reprocess the 5' RACE reads, holding one entry per CDR3 protein. The sample records 730,000 or so distinct CDR3 sequences, around 40% being singletons. Trimming at V came to 3 bases and at J to 2 bases, leaving 8 bases not matched to a gene. This CDR3 is built from 16 residues. Germline V gives CDR1 LGHNA, CDR2 YSLEER. Study results and caveats: The long-lived group displayed more naive CD4+ cells, plus higher diversity, than the aged donors did. While age rose, TCR beta diversity per million T cells dropped in a roughly linear way.

Sequenced material: blood. The genes are TRBV4-3 and TRBJ2-7, with TRBD1 matching 9 bases. This TCR was sampled from a woman in her fifties or sixties in good health. CDR3 in DNA: TGCGCCAGCAGCCAGGGAACAGGGGGCCTCCCCTACGAGCAGTACTTC. Residues: CASSQGTGGLPYEQYF.